The 11 T cell receptor beta chains given below trace back to one sample, sequenced in a study of HIV-infected patients and healthy controls. 400 to 550 ng RNA was reverse transcribed with alpha and beta constant-region primers. Separate chain-specific third strand synthesis with multiplexing indices produced the alpha and beta libraries. From the 5' RACE reads, TCRdb called clonotypes with MiXCR, one entry per CDR3 protein. The sample holds 15,000 to 20,000 distinct CDR3 sequences; 4.5% to 5.5% are singletons and the top ten take 1.9%. Whole blood was used without fractionation, so all unsorted peripheral T cells were included. Sequencing was done on a sample of blood. These receptors were taken from an adult in good health.

This clonotype showed up many times. The chain combines TRBV5-4 with TRBJ1-2; D not resolved. CDR1 and CDR2 (germline): SGHNT, YYREEE (reference sequence). The CDR3 covers 12 residues. The V end was cut by 2 bases, the J end by 2 bases, with 4 bases between. DNA for the CDR3: TGTGCCAGCAGCTTACAGAACTATGGCTACACCTTC. It encodes CASSLQNYGYTF. Full variable domain (remainder filled in from reference TRBV5-4 and TRBJ1-2): ETGVTQSPTHLIKTRGQQVTLRCSSQSGHNTVSWYQQALGQGPQFIFQYYREEENGRGNFPPRFSGLQFPNYSSELNVNALELDDSALYLCASSLQNYGYTFGSGTRLTVV.

There are many counts of this clonotype. The rearrangement uses TRBV9 and TRBJ1-2; the D gene is possibly TRBD1 (5 bases). Germline V lookup: CDR1 SGDLS, CDR2 YYNGEE. V lost 2 bases, J lost 6 bases, and 17 bases lay in between. The CDR3 runs 15 residues. The CDR3 sequence: CASSVSRDVLHGYTF. CDR3 sequence (DNA): TGTGCCAGCAGCGTTAGCAGGGACGTCCTCCATGGCTACACCTTC.

There are many counts of this clonotype. The chain couples TRBV19 to TRBJ2-3; TRBD2 matches at 11 bases. The CDR3 has 18 residues. The V and J ends lost 5 bases and 0 bases, in that order; junction bases with no gene match: 10. The germline V gene encodes CDR1 LNHDA and CDR2 SQIVND (reference sequence). The CDR3 protein is CASSAHPGTSGSTDTQYF. CDR3 nucleotides: TGTGCCAGTAGTGCCCATCCCGGGACTAGCGGAAGCACAGATACGCAGTATTTT.

The table lists this clonotype with many counts. V gene TRBV15 combines with J gene TRBJ2-1; D might be TRBD2 (7 bases). Germline CDR1 is LNHNV and CDR2 is YYDKDF (reference sequence). V lost 0 bases and J 5 bases, leaving 20 bases between the germline ends. This CDR3 has 18 amino acids. The CDR3 loop is CATSRDLTGRGEDNEQFF. DNA for the CDR3: TGTGCCACCAGCAGAGATCTTACGGGGAGGGGGGAAGACAATGAGCAGTTCTTC. The entire variable domain, with the rest obtained from reference TRBV15 and TRBJ2-1, is as follows: DAMVIQNPRYQVTQFGKPVTLSCSQTLNHNVMYWYQQKSSQAPKLLFHYYDKDFNNEADTPDNFQSRRPNTSFCFLDIRSPGLGDTAMYLCATSRDLTGRGEDNEQFFGPGTRLTVL.

This clonotype occurred many times. The rearrangement uses TRBV7-8 and TRBJ2-5; D ambiguous. CDR3 length: 15 residues. Trimming stripped 1 base from V and 0 bases from J, with 9 bases between. CDR1 and CDR2 (germline): SGHVS, FQNEAQ. CDR3 nucleotides: TGTGCCAGCAGCTTAGGTGTAGGGCACCAAGAGACCCAGTACTTC. Protein sequence: CASSLGVGHQETQYF. Variable domain in full (rest from reference TRBV7-8 and TRBJ2-5): GAGVSQSPRYKVAKRGQDVALRCDPISGHVSLFWYQQALGQGPEFLTYFQNEAQLDKSGLPSDRFFAERPEGSVSTLKIQRTQQEDSAVYLCASSLGVGHQETQYFGPGTRLLVL.

This clonotype has ten or more counts. The V call is TRBV20-1, the J call TRBJ2-7, with 7 bases fitting TRBD1. V shed 4 bases and J 4 bases; nucleotides not matched to a gene: 7. The length of the CDR3 is 13 residues. CDR1 DFQATT and CDR2 SNEGSKA come from the germline V gene (reference sequence). The CDR3 reads CSATDRDPYEQYF. DNA for the CDR3: TGCAGTGCTACCGACAGGGACCCATACGAGCAGTACTTC.

This clonotype was seen at least ten times. The rearrangement links TRBV7-2 to TRBJ2-6, with D perhaps matching TRBD2 (5 bases). The CDR3 runs to 16 residues. The germline V gene encodes CDR1 SGHTA and CDR2 FQGNSA. Trimming shortened V by 2 bases and J by 2 bases, and 10 bases separated the two germline ends. The CDR3 DNA is TGTGCCAGCAGCTTATATGGACTCGCTGGGGCCAACGTCCTGACTTTC. Translating it yields CASSLYGLAGANVLTF.

This clonotype was detected many times. This chain connects TRBV5-4 to TRBJ2-7; D gene ambiguous. V gave up 4 bases and J gave up 2 bases, with 4 bases separating them. This CDR3 comprises 11 residues. CDR1 SGHNT and CDR2 YYREEE come from the germline V gene (reference sequence). CDR3 DNA sequence: TGTGCCAGCAGCCGAGCCTACGAGCAGTACTTC. As protein: CASSRAYEQYF.

This clonotype was seen at least ten times. J is TRBJ1-4 and V is TRBV29-1, with a tentative D call TRBD1 (5 bases). Germline V gene lookup returns CDR1 SQVTM and CDR2 ANQGSEA. V was shortened by 7 bases and J by 5 bases, with 17 bases between the two germline ends. The CDR3 totals 14 residues. CDR3 region: CSGRGSLLNEKLFF. The CDR3, as DNA: TGCAGCGGGAGGGGAAGTTTACTAAATGAAAAACTGTTTTTT.

This clonotype was counted many times. The chain combines TRBV9 with TRBJ2-5; TRBD1 matches at 7 bases. The CDR3 loop spans 16 amino acids. The V segment lost 2 bases and the J segment 0 bases; nucleotides outside the gene matches: 7. Germline-derived CDR1 and CDR2 are SGDLS and YYNGEE. The CDR3 spells CASSVRDSRYQETQYF. DNA of the CDR3: TGTGCCAGCAGCGTCAGGGACAGCAGGTACCAAGAGACCCAGTACTTC.

The V call is TRBV28, the J call TRBJ1-5; 7 bases match TRBD1. With 3 bases clipped from V and 4 bases from J, the junction kept 12 bases outside the gene matches. Germline-derived CDR1 and CDR2 are MDHEN and SYDVKM. CDR3 length equals 17 residues. The CDR3 nucleotides read TGTGCCAGCAGTTTTTATCAGGGGGGCATCGGGAATCAGCCCCAGCATTTT. Its protein is CASSFYQGGIGNQPQHF.